The 31 T cell receptor beta chains below all came from one sample that was sequenced in a study of blood T cell repertoires in COVID-19. Only in-frame clones appear in the TCRdb table, and some are missing; sequencing was by immunoSEQ multiplex PCR. The sample yields about 200,000 clones, roughly 87% seen once. The sequenced sample was PBMCs or T cells enriched from blood (not recorded which). The receptors originated from a woman aged 25 to 45 who had recovered from COVID-19.

This chain joins TRBV11-3 and TRBJ1-2, with D uncertain. The V and J ends lost 0 bases and 4 bases respectively, with 3 bases between them. In germline, CDR1 is SGHNT, CDR2 YENEEA. This CDR3 is 12 amino acids long. The CDR3 sequence is CASSLDGYGYTF. CDR3 DNA sequence: TGTGCCAGCAGCTTAGACGGCTATGGCTACACCTTC.

The chain is built from TRBV7-2 and TRBJ1-6; no clear D. Trimming cost V 5 bases and J 10 bases, with 15 bases left between them. Germline V gene lookup returns CDR1 SGHTA and CDR2 FQGNSA. The CDR3 loop spans 14 amino acids. The CDR3 is CASSAGYPESPLHF. DNA of the CDR3: TGTGCCAGCAGCGCGGGATACCCGGAGTCACCCCTCCACTTT. The complete variable domain, with remaining parts taken from reference TRBV7-2 and TRBJ1-6, reads GAGVSQSPSNKVTEKGKDVELRCDPISGHTALYWYRQSLGQGLEFLIYFQGNSAPDKSGLPSDRFSAERTGGSVSTLTIQRTQQEDSAVYLCASSAGYPESPLHFGNGTRLTVT.

The chain couples TRBV27 to TRBJ2-2; 13 nucleotides line up with TRBD2. The CDR3 length is 16 residues. Germline V gene data show CDR1 as MNHEY and CDR2 as SMNVEV (reference sequence). V was clipped by 7 bases and J by 5 bases; unmatched bases: 7. CDR3 DNA: TGTGCCAGCACCTGGATACTAGCGGGGGGGACCGGGGAGCTGTTTTTT. Its protein is CASTWILAGGTGELFF.

The J gene is TRBJ1-6, the V gene TRBV27, with D unclear. This CDR3 is 12 amino acids long. Germline V gives CDR1 MNHEY, CDR2 SMNVEV (reference sequence). V was clipped by 4 bases and J by 8 bases, with 6 bases between them. CDR3 nucleotide sequence: TGTGCCAGCAGTTCTGTCTATTCACCCCTCCACTTT. Translated, it gives CASSSVYSPLHF.

V and J are TRBV4-1 and TRBJ2-3, with TRBD1 identical over 9 bases. The V segment lost 0 bases and the J segment 5 bases; nucleotides outside the gene matches: 9. The CDR3 loop spans 17 amino acids. Germline CDR1 MGHRA, CDR2 YSYEKL. The CDR3 reads CASSQEIQQGARDTQYF. In DNA, the CDR3 is TGCGCCAGCAGCCAAGAGATTCAACAGGGGGCGAGAGATACGCAGTATTTT.

The V call is TRBV24-1, the J call TRBJ2-3, with 8 positions matching TRBD2. CDR3 length: 17 residues. With V trimmed by 3 bases and J by 0 bases, 7 bases remained unmatched. CDR1 is KGHDR and CDR2 is SFDVKD in the germline V gene. CDR3 residues: CATSDPRGGSSTDTQYF. CDR3 nucleotides: TGTGCCACCAGTGATCCCCGGGGGGGCTCCAGCACAGATACGCAGTATTTT.

This sequence joins TRBV7-8 and TRBJ1-2, with TRBD1 as a possible D gene (6 bases). Per germline, CDR1 SGHVS and CDR2 FQNEAQ. The V end lost 1 base, the J end lost 6 bases, and 9 bases lay between the germline ends. The CDR3 totals 13 residues. The CDR3 region has the DNA TGTGCCAGCAGCTTAGAGGGGGTGGATGGCTACACCTTC. It is translated as CASSLEGVDGYTF.

The chain combines TRBV5-1 with TRBJ2-1, with D possibly being TRBD1 (6 bases). V shed 3 bases and J shed 6 bases, with 10 bases lying between them. The CDR3 is 13 residues long. Germline-derived CDR1 and CDR2 are SGHRS and YFSETQ. The CDR3 here is CASSSGQFNEQFF. Here the CDR3 DNA reads TGCGCCAGCAGCTCTGGACAGTTCAATGAGCAGTTCTTC.

The J gene is TRBJ1-6, the V gene TRBV9, with 7 bases identical to TRBD1. Germline CDR1 SGDLS, CDR2 YYNGEE. CDR3 size: 15 residues. V shed 4 bases and J 9 bases; nucleotides not matched to a gene: 10. The CDR3 loop is CASSPRQGGSSPLHF. The CDR3 DNA follows: TGTGCCAGCAGCCCCAGACAGGGTGGTTCTTCACCCCTCCACTTT.

This chain uses TRBV6-2 or TRBV6-3 with TRBJ1-2, with a tentative D call TRBD1 (6 bases). Germline CDR1 and CDR2: MNHEY and SVGEGT. This CDR3 is 13 amino acids long. Deletions cut 5 bases from V and 8 bases from J, with 15 bases between. CDR3 sequence: CASSLGGLRGYTF. In DNA, the CDR3 is TGTGCCAGCAGTCTCGGGGGGCTAAGAGGCTACACCTTC.

The chain couples TRBV7-9 to TRBJ1-4; D might be TRBD1 (5 bases). V gave up 1 base and J gave up 8 bases, with 11 bases separating them. Germline loops: CDR1 SEHNR, CDR2 FQNEAQ (reference sequence). The CDR3 contains 14 residues. This chain's CDR3 is CASSLVDTREKLFF. CDR3 DNA sequence: TGTGCCAGCAGCTTAGTGGACACCCGGGAAAAACTGTTTTTT.

This chain joins TRBV5-4 and TRBJ2-3, with D perhaps TRBD2 (5 bases). The CDR3 length is 15 residues. CDR1 is SGHNT and CDR2 is YYREEE in the germline V gene (reference sequence). The ends were cut back, 5 bases at V and 1 base at J, with 14 bases in the middle. The DNA for the CDR3 is TGTGCCAGCAGAAACGGGGATCTGGGCACAGATACGCAGTATTTT. Residues: CASRNGDLGTDTQYF.

The chain employs TRBV27 and TRBJ2-1; no reliable D call. Germline V gene lookup returns CDR1 MNHEY and CDR2 SMNVEV (reference sequence). The CDR3 is 12 residues long. The V end was cut by 5 bases, the J end by 5 bases, with 7 bases between. DNA of the CDR3: TGTGCCAGCAGTGAACTTAACAATGAGCAGTTCTTC. This encodes CASSELNNEQFF.

The V gene is TRBV11-2, the J gene TRBJ1-1; TRBD1 matches at 10 bases. The CDR3 is 17 residues long. J gave up 0 bases and V 4 bases, and 8 bases lay outside the gene matches. CDR1 is SGHAT and CDR2 is FQNNGV in the germline V gene. The CDR3 DNA reads as TGTGCCAGCAGCTACCGCCTGGGGACAGGGGTGAACACTGAAGCTTTCTTT. Translation: CASSYRLGTGVNTEAFF.

The chain combines TRBV25-1 with TRBJ1-1; D perhaps matches TRBD1 (6 bases). The CDR3 has 17 residues. Looked up from germline, CDR1 is MGHDK and CDR2 is SYGVNS. V was shortened by 1 base and J by 3 bases, with 18 bases between the two germline ends. CDR3 sequence: CASSEWGQGRRDTEAFF. CDR3 nucleotide sequence: TGTGCCAGCAGTGAATGGGGGCAGGGTCGGCGGGACACTGAAGCTTTCTTT.

The V call is TRBV9, the J call TRBJ2-7, with 8 positions matching TRBD2. The CDR3 spans 15 residues. Germline values: CDR1 SGDLS, CDR2 YYNGEE. V was clipped by 0 bases and J by 5 bases; unmatched bases: 7. The CDR3 coding sequence is TGTGCCAGCAGCGTAGGAATTAGCGGGGTCCACGAGCAGTACTTC. Its translation is CASSVGISGVHEQYF.

This rearrangement joins TRBV11-2 to TRBJ1-4; 10 positions match TRBD1. Germline CDR1 is SGHAT and CDR2 is FQNNGV. This CDR3 is 15 amino acids long. Trimming took 5 bases from V and 8 from J; bases not matched to a gene: 8. The CDR3 nucleotides read TGTGCCAGCAGCGGACCGGGACAGGGGAGGGAAAAACTGTTTTTT. Translating it yields CASSGPGQGREKLFF.

The gene calls are TRBV9 and TRBJ1-1; the D gene is possibly TRBD1 (5 bases). Trimming took 1 base from V and 7 from J, leaving 17 bases between them. The CDR3 spans 15 residues. Germline CDR1 and CDR2: SGDLS and YYNGEE. This chain's CDR3 is CASSVYPSGGNEAFF. CDR3 nucleotides: TGTGCCAGCAGCGTATACCCCTCGGGGGGTAATGAAGCTTTCTTT.

The CDR3 nucleotides are TGTGCCACCAGCAGAGGGGGGAGGGAGTCACCCCTCCACTTT. It yields the protein CATSRGGRESPLHF. The chain has TRBV15 and TRBJ1-6, with D perhaps TRBD1 (5 bases). Germline V gene data show CDR1 as LNHNV and CDR2 as YYDKDF (reference sequence). V was cut by 1 base and J by 10 bases, with 11 bases left in between. The CDR3 length is 14 residues. The full variable domain, its missing parts supplied by reference TRBV15 and TRBJ1-6, is DAMVIQNPRYQVTQFGKPVTLSCSQTLNHNVMYWYQQKSSQAPKLLFHYYDKDFNNEADTPDNFQSRRPNTSFCFLDIRSPGLGDTAMYLCATSRGGRESPLHFGNGTRLTVT.

J is TRBJ2-5 and V is TRBV12-5, with 8 bases aligning to TRBD2. V lost 2 bases, J lost 0 bases, and 8 bases stayed unmatched. Germline V gene lookup returns CDR1 LGHNT and CDR2 FRNRAP. The CDR3 contains 17 residues. The CDR3 loop reads CASGLSRAGGHQETQYF. The CDR3 DNA sequence: TGTGCTAGTGGTTTGAGTCGGGCGGGAGGCCACCAAGAGACCCAGTACTTC.

This clone was observed once. V and J are TRBV25-1 and TRBJ1-4, with a weak D call TRBD1 (6 bases). The germline gives CDR1 MGHDK, CDR2 SYGVNS. The V and J ends lost 4 bases and 5 bases respectively, with 14 bases between them. The CDR3 is 15 residues long. The DNA of the CDR3 is TGTGCCAGCAGTGTCGACAGGAATCAAAATGAAAAACTGTTTTTT. Protein product: CASSVDRNQNEKLFF.

The gene calls are TRBV6-5 and TRBJ1-4, with D hard to call. Germline V CDR1 and CDR2: MNHEY, SVGAGI. This CDR3 region has 14 residues. V shed 5 bases and J shed 4 bases, with 11 bases lying between them. CDR3 in DNA: TGTGCCAGCAGTCTAGCTGGATTTAATGAAAAACTGTTTTTT. Translation gives CASSLAGFNEKLFF.

The V and J genes are TRBV3-1 (or the pseudogene TRBV3-2) and TRBJ2-1, with 13 bases identical to TRBD2. From germline, CDR1 is LGHDT and CDR2 YNNKEL (reference sequence). The CDR3 length is 16 residues. The V gene end was trimmed by 4 bases and the J gene end by 5 bases; junction bases not matched to a gene: 5. The DNA for the CDR3 is TGTGCCAGCAGCCCCGGACTAGCGGGGGAAAACAATGAGCAGTTCTTC. Translation: CASSPGLAGENNEQFF.

The rearrangement uses TRBV24-1 and TRBJ1-4; 9 nucleotides match TRBD1. CDR1 and CDR2 (germline): KGHDR, SFDVKD. This CDR3 comprises 15 residues. The trim removed 4 bases at V and 7 bases at J, leaving 6 bases unmatched. CDR3 DNA: TGTGCCACCAGTGACCCAACAGGGGGCGGTGAAAAACTGTTTTTT. Translating gives CATSDPTGGGEKLFF.

This rearrangement joins TRBV30 to TRBJ1-2; TRBD1 aligns across 7 bases. V lost 5 bases, J lost 1 base, and 7 bases stayed unmatched. CDR3 size: 14 residues. From germline, CDR1 is GTSNPN and CDR2 SVGIG (reference sequence). The CDR3 is CAWDTGADNYGYTF. Written as DNA, the CDR3 is TGTGCCTGGGACACAGGGGCCGATAACTATGGCTACACCTTC. The whole variable domain, filled in from reference TRBV30 and TRBJ1-2, reads SQTIHQWPATLVQPVGSPLSLECTVEGTSNPNLYWYRQAAGRGLQLLFYSVGIGQISSEVPQNLSASRPQDRQFILSSKKLLLSDSGFYLCAWDTGADNYGYTFGSGTRLTVV.

This clone appeared once. The chain combines TRBV2 with TRBJ1-4; TRBD1 might be the D (6 bases). Germline V gene data show CDR1 as SNHLY and CDR2 as FYNNEI. V shed 10 bases and J shed 8 bases, with 17 bases lying between them. This CDR3 spans 13 amino acids. CDR3 loop: CATGQQEREKLFF. CDR3 DNA: TGTGCCACAGGACAGCAAGAACGGGAAAAACTGTTTTTT. Based on the CDR3 plus reference TRBV2 and TRBJ1-4, the full variable domain is EPEVTQTPSHQVTQMGQEVILRCVPISNHLYFYWYRQILGQKVEFLVSFYNNEISEKSEIFDDQFSVERPDGSNFTLKIRSTKLEDSAMYFCATGQQEREKLFFGSGTQLSVL.

This clone came up a few times. The rearrangement joins TRBV3-1 (or the pseudogene TRBV3-2) to TRBJ1-1; D unclear. Trimming pared 1 base from V and 4 bases from J, leaving 13 bases between. This CDR3 has 15 residues. The germline CDR1 and CDR2 sequences are LGHDT and YNNKEL (reference sequence). The CDR3 sequence: CASSQGEIGVTEAFF. The CDR3 nucleotides read TGTGCCAGCAGCCAAGGGGAGATTGGGGTCACTGAAGCTTTCTTT.

About this clone: An end of the junction differs from the germline gene, which may be a read error. The chain couples TRBV30 to TRBJ2-1; 11 bases match TRBD2. The CDR3 extends over 13 amino acids. CDR1 and CDR2 (germline): GTSNPN, SVGIG (reference sequence). The chain's CDR3 is CAWSEGLAGLRVF. CDR3 in DNA: TGTGCCTGGAGTGAAGGACTAGCGGGCCTACGGGTCTTC.

This clone was observed a single time. This chain connects TRBV11-2 to TRBJ1-4; possibly TRBD1 for D (5 bases). The CDR3 extends over 12 amino acids. Per germline, CDR1 SGHAT and CDR2 FQNNGV. Between the trimmed V and J ends, which lost 1 base and 11 bases, there was a span of 8 bases. CDR3 nucleotide sequence: TGTGCCAGCAGCTTAGGGGGGAGGAAACTGTTTTTT. Amino acid sequence: CASSLGGRKLFF.

The gene calls are TRBV27 and TRBJ2-3; D is possibly TRBD2 (6 bases). The CDR3 consists of 17 residues. Per the germline V gene, CDR1 is MNHEY and CDR2 is SMNVEV (reference sequence). Between the trimmed V and J ends, which lost 0 bases and 2 bases, there was a span of 15 bases. CDR3 bases: TGTGCCAGCAGTTTATCTGGTTGGAGCGGGTTCACAGATACGCAGTATTTT. Amino acid sequence: CASSLSGWSGFTDTQYF.

This clone was recorded once. The V and J genes are TRBV30 and TRBJ2-6; D possibly corresponds to TRBD1 (6 bases). Between the trimmed V and J ends, which lost 5 bases and 4 bases, there was a span of 12 bases. This CDR3 is built from 14 residues. Germline CDR1 and CDR2: GTSNPN and SVGIG (reference sequence). The CDR3 protein is CAWVTGLGANVLTF. CDR3 DNA: TGTGCCTGGGTCACAGGGCTGGGGGCCAACGTCCTGACTTTC.